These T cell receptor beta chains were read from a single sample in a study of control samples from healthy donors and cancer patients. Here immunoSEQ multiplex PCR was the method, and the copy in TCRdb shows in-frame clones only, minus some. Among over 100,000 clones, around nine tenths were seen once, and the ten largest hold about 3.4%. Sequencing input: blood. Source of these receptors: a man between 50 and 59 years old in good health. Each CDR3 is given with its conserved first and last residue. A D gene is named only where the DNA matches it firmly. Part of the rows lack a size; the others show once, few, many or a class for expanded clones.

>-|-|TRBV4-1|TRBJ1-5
CASSQDTGVGQPQHF
TGCGCCAGCAGCCAAGATACGGGGGTAGGTCAGCCCCAGCATTTT
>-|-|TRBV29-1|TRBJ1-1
CSVEARQTEAFF
TGCAGCGTTGAAGCGAGACAGACTGAAGCTTTCTTT
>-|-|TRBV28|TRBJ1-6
CASNLGSEVHSPLHF
TGTGCCAGCAACTTAGGTTCGGAGGTACATTCACCCCTCCACTTT
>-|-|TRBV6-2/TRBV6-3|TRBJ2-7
CASSYRRGYEQYF
TGTGCCAGCAGTTATCGGAGGGGCTACGAGCAGTACTTC
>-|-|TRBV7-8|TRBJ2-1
CASSIRGGQENEQFF
TGTGCCAGCAGCATCAGAGGGGGGCAGGAGAATGAGCAGTTCTTC
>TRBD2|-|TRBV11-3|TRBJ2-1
CASSSTSDNEQFF
TGTGCCAGCAGCTCGACTAGCGACAATGAGCAGTTCTTC
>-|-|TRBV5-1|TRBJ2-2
CASSPARGANTGELFF
TGCGCCAGCAGCCCGGCGAGGGGGGCGAACACCGGGGAGCTGTTTTTT
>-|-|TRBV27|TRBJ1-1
CASSPFNMNTEAFF
TGTGCCAGCAGTCCCTTTAACATGAACACTGAAGCTTTCTTT
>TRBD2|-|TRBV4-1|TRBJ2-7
CASSQGLRAGVEQYF
TGCGCCAGCAGCCAAGGTTTGAGAGCGGGGGTTGAGCAGTACTTC
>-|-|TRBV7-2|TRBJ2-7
CASTGSLAYEQYF
TGTGCCAGCACCGGTTCTTTGGCCTACGAGCAGTACTTC
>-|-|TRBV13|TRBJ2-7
CASSLQAGHSYEQYF
TGTGCCAGCAGCTTACAGGCAGGGCACTCCTACGAGCAGTACTTC
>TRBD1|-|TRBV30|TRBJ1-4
CAWSKKTGFNEKLFF
TGTGCCTGGAGCAAGAAGACAGGGTTTAATGAAAAACTGTTTTTT
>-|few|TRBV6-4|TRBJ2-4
CASSDHPLAKNIQYF
TGTGCCAGCAGTGACCACCCGCTAGCCAAAAACATTCAGTACTTC
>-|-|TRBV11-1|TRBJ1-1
CASSHPGNTEAFF
TGTGCCAGCAGCCACCCGGGGAACACTGAAGCTTTCTTT
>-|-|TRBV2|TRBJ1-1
CASSVTGQSNTEAFF
TGTGCCAGCAGTGTGACAGGACAATCGAACACTGAAGCTTTCTTT
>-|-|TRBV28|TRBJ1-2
CASSPGLNYGYTF
TGTGCCAGCAGCCCCGGTCTTAACTATGGCTACACCTTC
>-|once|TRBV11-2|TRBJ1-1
CASSPLGEGRDTEAFF
TGTGCCAGCAGCCCCCTGGGTGAGGGTAGGGACACTGAAGCTTTCTTT
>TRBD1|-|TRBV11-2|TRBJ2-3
CASSSRQGRTDTQYF
TGTGCCAGCAGCTCCCGACAGGGTCGCACAGATACGCAGTATTTT
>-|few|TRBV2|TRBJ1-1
CASGRMNTEAFF
TGTGCCAGCGGGCGGATGAACACTGAAGCTTTCTTT
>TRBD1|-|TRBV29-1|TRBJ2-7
CSVPHRDSYEQYF
TGCAGCGTCCCCCATCGGGACAGCTACGAGCAGTACTTC
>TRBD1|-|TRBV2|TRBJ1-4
CASNDRVTNEKLFF
TGTGCCAGCAACGACAGGGTAACTAATGAAAAACTGTTTTTT
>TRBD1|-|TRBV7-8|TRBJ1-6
CASSGGQSNSPLHF
TGTGCCAGCAGCGGGGGACAGAGCAATTCACCCCTCCACTTT
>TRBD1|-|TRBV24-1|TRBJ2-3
CATVSRTGSTDTQYF
TGTGCCACCGTCTCCCGGACAGGCTCCACAGATACGCAGTATTTT
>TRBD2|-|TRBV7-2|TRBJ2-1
CASIGSGGAPHNEQFF
TGTGCCAGCATTGGGAGCGGGGGGGCCCCCCACAATGAGCAGTTCTTC
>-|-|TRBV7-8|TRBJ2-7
CASSSMPGAYEQYF
TGTGCCAGCAGCTCGATGCCAGGGGCTTACGAGCAGTACTTC